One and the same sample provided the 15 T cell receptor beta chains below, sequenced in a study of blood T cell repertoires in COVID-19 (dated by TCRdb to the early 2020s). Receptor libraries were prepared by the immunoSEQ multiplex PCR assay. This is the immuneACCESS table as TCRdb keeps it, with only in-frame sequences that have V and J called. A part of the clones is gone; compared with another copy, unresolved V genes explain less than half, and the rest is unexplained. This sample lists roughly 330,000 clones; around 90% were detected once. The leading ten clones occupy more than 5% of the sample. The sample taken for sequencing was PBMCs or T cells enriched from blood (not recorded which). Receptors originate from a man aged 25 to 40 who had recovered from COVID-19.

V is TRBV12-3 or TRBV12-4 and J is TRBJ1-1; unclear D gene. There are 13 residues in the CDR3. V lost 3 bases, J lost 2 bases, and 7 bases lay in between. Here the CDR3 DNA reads TGTGCCAGCAGTTTGGGCAGCAACACTGAAGCTTTCTTT. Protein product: CASSLGSNTEAFF.

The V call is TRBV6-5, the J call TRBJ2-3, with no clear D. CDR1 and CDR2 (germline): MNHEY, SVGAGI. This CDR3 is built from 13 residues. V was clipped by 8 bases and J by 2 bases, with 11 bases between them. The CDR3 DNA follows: TGTGCCAGCTCGTGGAGCGACACAGATACGCAGTATTTT. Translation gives CASSWSDTDTQYF.

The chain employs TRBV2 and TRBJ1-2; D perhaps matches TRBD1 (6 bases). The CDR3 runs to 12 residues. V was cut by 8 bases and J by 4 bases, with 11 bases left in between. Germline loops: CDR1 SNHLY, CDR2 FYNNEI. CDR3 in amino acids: CASGGHLYGYTF. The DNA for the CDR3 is TGTGCCAGCGGGGGACACCTCTATGGCTACACCTTC.

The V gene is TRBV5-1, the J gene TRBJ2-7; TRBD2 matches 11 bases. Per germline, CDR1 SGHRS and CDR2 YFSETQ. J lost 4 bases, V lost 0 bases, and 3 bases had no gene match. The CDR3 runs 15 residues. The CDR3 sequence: CASSLVAGGPYEQYF. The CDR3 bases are TGCGCCAGCAGCTTGGTAGCGGGGGGGCCTTACGAGCAGTACTTC.

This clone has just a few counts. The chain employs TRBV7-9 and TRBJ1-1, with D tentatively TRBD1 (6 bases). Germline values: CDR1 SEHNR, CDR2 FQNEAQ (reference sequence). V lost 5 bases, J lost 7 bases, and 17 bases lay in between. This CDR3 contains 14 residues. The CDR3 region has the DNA TGTGCCAGCAGCCCCCAGGGGAGTAAGGGTGAAGCTTTCTTT. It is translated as CASSPQGSKGEAFF.

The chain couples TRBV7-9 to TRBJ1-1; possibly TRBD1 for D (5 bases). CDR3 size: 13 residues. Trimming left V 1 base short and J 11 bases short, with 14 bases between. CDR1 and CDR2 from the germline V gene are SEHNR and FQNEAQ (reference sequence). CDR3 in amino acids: CASSLGQHPGAFF. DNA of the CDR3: TGTGCCAGCAGCTTAGGACAGCACCCTGGGGCTTTCTTT.

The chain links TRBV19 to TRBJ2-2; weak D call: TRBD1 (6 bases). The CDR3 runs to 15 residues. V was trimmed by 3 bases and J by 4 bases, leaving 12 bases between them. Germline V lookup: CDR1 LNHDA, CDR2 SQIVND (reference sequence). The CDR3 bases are TGTGCCAGTAGTATGTGGGGGCTTAGCACCGGGGAGCTGTTTTTT. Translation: CASSMWGLSTGELFF.

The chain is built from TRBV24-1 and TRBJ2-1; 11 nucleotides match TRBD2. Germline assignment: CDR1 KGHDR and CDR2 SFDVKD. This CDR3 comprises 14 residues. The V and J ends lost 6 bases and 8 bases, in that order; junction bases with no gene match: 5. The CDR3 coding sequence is TGTGCCACCAGTAAAACTAGCGGGGGCCATGAGCAGTTCTTC. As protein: CATSKTSGGHEQFF.

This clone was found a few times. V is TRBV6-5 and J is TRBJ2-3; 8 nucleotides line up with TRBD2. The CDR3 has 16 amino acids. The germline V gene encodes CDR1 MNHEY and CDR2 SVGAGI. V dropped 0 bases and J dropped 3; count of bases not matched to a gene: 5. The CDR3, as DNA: TGTGCCAGCAGTTACTCGGAGCGGGGGAGGACAGATACGCAGTATTTT. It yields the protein CASSYSERGRTDTQYF.

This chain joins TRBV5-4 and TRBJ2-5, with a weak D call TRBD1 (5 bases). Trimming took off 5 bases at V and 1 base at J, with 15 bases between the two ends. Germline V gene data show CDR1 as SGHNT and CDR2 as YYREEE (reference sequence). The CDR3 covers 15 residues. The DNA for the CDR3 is TGTGCCAGCAGTTCCGACAGTGAGACCCAAGAGACCCAGTACTTC. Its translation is CASSSDSETQETQYF. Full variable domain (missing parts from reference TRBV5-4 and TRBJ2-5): ETGVTQSPTHLIKTRGQQVTLRCSSQSGHNTVSWYQQALGQGPQFIFQYYREEENGRGNFPPRFSGLQFPNYSSELNVNALELDDSALYLCASSSDSETQETQYFGPGTRLLVL.

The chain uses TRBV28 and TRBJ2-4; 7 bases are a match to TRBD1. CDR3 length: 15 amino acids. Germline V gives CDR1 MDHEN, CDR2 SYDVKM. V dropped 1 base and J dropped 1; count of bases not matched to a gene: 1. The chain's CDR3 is CASSLLDRAKNIQYF. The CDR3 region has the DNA TGTGCCAGCAGTTTATTGGACAGGGCCAAAAACATTCAGTACTTC.

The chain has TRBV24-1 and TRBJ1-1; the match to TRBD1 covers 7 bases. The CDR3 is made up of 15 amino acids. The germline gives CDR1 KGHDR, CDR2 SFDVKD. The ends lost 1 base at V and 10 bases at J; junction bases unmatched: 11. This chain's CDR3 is CATSDLSRLSGGAFF. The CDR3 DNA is TGTGCCACCAGTGATTTATCGCGTTTGTCAGGGGGAGCTTTCTTT.

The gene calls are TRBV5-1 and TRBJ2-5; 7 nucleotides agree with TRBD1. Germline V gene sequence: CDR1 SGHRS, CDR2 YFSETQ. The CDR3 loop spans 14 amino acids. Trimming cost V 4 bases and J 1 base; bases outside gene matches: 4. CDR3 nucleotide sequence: TGCGCCAGCAGCGTAGGACAGGCCCAAGAGACCCAGTACTTC. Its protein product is CASSVGQAQETQYF.

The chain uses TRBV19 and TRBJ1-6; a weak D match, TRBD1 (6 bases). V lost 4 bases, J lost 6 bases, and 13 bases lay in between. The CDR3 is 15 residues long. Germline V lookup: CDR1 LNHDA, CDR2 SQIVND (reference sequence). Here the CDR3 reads CASSTHRDGNSPLHF. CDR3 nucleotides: TGTGCCAGTAGTACCCACAGGGATGGTAATTCACCCCTCCACTTT. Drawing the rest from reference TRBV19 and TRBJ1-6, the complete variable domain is DGGITQSPKYLFRKEGQNVTLSCEQNLNHDAMYWYRQDPGQGLRLIYYSQIVNDFQKGDIAEGYSVSREKKESFPLTVTSAQKNPTAFYLCASSTHRDGNSPLHFGNGTRLTVT.

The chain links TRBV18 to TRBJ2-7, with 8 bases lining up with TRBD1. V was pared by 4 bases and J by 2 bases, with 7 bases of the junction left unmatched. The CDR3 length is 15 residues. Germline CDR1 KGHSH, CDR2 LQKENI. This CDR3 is CASSRGQGIPYEQYF. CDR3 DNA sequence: TGTGCCAGCTCACGTGGACAGGGAATACCCTACGAGCAGTACTTC.